This T cell receptor (beta chain) emerged from a study of blood T cell repertoires in COVID-19. On the study more broadly: Sites across the United States, Italy and Spain contributed samples from acute and convalescent COVID-19. Sources were T cells, B-cell-depleted T cells, or PBMCs; the material itself was cDNA or gDNA.

Some clones are missing from TCRdb's copy, which holds only in-frame ones; the method was immunoSEQ multiplex PCR. Of about 230,000 clones listed, 80% to 85% are singletons. The trim removed 5 bases at V and 4 bases at J, leaving 11 bases unmatched. The germline CDR1 and CDR2 sequences are SEHNR and FQNEAQ (reference sequence). This CDR3 is built from 16 residues. The TCR was taken from a middle-aged man with acute or convalescent COVID-19. Sample: peripheral blood. The rearrangement uses TRBV7-9 and TRBJ2-1, with TRBD1 identical over 7 bases. The CDR3 DNA sequence: TGTGCCAGCAGCCAATGGACAGGTGCCTCGTACAATGAGCAGTTCTTC. Protein product: CASSQWTGASYNEQFF.